A single sample is the source of the 15 T cell receptor beta chains below, sequenced in a study of T cells after yellow fever vaccination. TCRdb fed the 5' RACE reads into MiXCR, producing one record per CDR3 protein. The table shows about 320,000 distinct CDR3 sequences, with around 4.4% occurring only once. The input for sequencing was PBMCs, taken 15 days after the yellow fever booster vaccination. All receptors come from a young man who received the YFV17D yellow fever vaccine.

This clonotype was found a few times. This chain joins TRBV5-1 and TRBJ2-2; the D is unclear. Trimming stripped 4 bases from V and 1 base from J, with 11 bases between. Germline lookup yields CDR1 SGHRS and CDR2 YFSETQ. This CDR3 has 15 amino acids. The CDR3 DNA is TGCGCCAGCAGCGTTGGGCTAAGGAACACCGGGGAGCTGTTTTTT. This codes for CASSVGLRNTGELFF.

The table lists this clonotype with a few counts. The chain combines TRBV30 with TRBJ2-5, with 13 positions matching TRBD2. The V gene's germline CDR1 is GTSNPN and CDR2 SVGIG (reference sequence). The CDR3 length is 16 residues. V lost 2 bases and J lost 4; bases outside the gene matches: 7. The CDR3 sequence: CAWSKLAGGPGETQYF. The CDR3 region has the DNA TGTGCCTGGAGTAAACTAGCGGGGGGGCCGGGAGAGACCCAGTACTTC.

This clonotype has ten or more counts. The chain joins TRBV4-1 to TRBJ1-2, with 7 bases identical to TRBD1. Trimming removed 4 bases from V and 7 bases from J; junction bases left unmatched: 9. CDR1 is MGHRA, CDR2 YSYEKL, per germline. This CDR3 has 14 residues. The CDR3 protein is CASSPKTGTRGYTF. The CDR3 region has the DNA TGCGCCAGCAGCCCAAAGACAGGGACTCGTGGCTACACCTTC.

The sample holds many counts of this clonotype. The V call is TRBV7-3, the J call TRBJ2-7; D remains unclear. The V end lost 4 bases, the J end lost 4 bases, and 11 bases lay between the germline ends. The germline V gene encodes CDR1 SGHTA and CDR2 FQGTGA. The CDR3 is 13 amino acids. The CDR3, as DNA: TGTGCCAGCAGCTCCGCAGACGGTTACGAGCAGTACTTC. The encoded protein is CASSSADGYEQYF.

This clonotype was counted many times. V is TRBV7-9 and J is TRBJ2-7; D not resolved. The V gene's germline CDR1 is SEHNR and CDR2 FQNEAQ (reference sequence). CDR3 length: 13 residues. Trimming removed 5 bases at V and 3 bases at J, with 11 bases between. The DNA for the CDR3 is TGTGCCAGCAGCCAAACTGGTAGCTACGAGCAGTACGTC. This codes for CASSQTGSYEQYV.

The genes are TRBV18 and TRBJ2-3; TRBD1 is a possible D gene (5 bases). This CDR3 comprises 13 residues. Trimming removed 7 bases at V and 1 base at J, with 9 bases between. Germline V CDR1 and CDR2: KGHSH, LQKENI. CDR3 sequence (DNA): TGTGCCAGCTATCTAGGGGGCACAGATACGCAGTATTTT. Translating gives CASYLGGTDTQYF. The full variable domain, its missing parts supplied by reference TRBV18 and TRBJ2-3, is NAGVMQNPRHLVRRRGQEARLRCSPMKGHSHVYWYRQLPEEGLKFMVYLQKENIIDESGMPKERFSAEFPKEGPSILRIQQVVRGDSAAYFCASYLGGTDTQYFGPGTRLTVL.

This clonotype showed up many times. The chain uses TRBV6-4 and TRBJ2-2; D possibly corresponds to TRBD2 (6 bases). Looked up from germline, CDR1 is MRHNA and CDR2 is SNTAGT. Trimming shortened V by 7 bases and J by 5 bases, and 17 bases separated the two germline ends. The CDR3 totals 15 residues. The CDR3 sequence is CASTYSGGGTGELFF. For the CDR3, the DNA is TGTGCCAGCACCTACTCAGGTGGAGGGACCGGGGAGCTGTTTTTT.

This clonotype was seen only a few times. The V call is TRBV19, the J call TRBJ1-1; D possibly corresponds to TRBD1 (6 bases). This CDR3 region has 16 residues. The V gene's germline CDR1 is LNHDA and CDR2 SQIVND (reference sequence). Trimming removed 3 bases from V and 4 bases from J, with 18 bases in between. CDR3 residues: CASSIPWQGRITEAFF. The CDR3 DNA sequence: TGTGCCAGTAGTATCCCCTGGCAGGGGAGGATCACTGAAGCTTTCTTT. The full variable domain, in which reference TRBV19 and TRBJ1-1 provide the parts outside the CDR3, is DGGITQSPKYLFRKEGQNVTLSCEQNLNHDAMYWYRQDPGQGLRLIYYSQIVNDFQKGDIAEGYSVSREKKESFPLTVTSAQKNPTAFYLCASSIPWQGRITEAFFGQGTRLTVV.

This clonotype was picked up a small number of times. This sequence joins TRBV2 and TRBJ2-7; unclear D gene. Germline assignment: CDR1 SNHLY and CDR2 FYNNEI. The CDR3 totals 15 residues. With 5 bases removed from V and 1 base from J, the gap between germline ends came to 15 bases. Written as DNA, the CDR3 is TGTGCCAGCAGTTCCTGGCCGAACCTATCCTACGAGCAGTACGTC. Amino acids: CASSSWPNLSYEQYV.

The chain employs TRBV5-1 and TRBJ2-3; D is uncertain. Per germline, CDR1 SGHRS and CDR2 YFSETQ. This CDR3 has 14 amino acids. Trimming took off 0 bases at V and 3 bases at J, with 8 bases between the two ends. CDR3 nucleotides: TGCGCCAGCAGCTTGGGAGTGGGTACAGATACGCAGTATTTT. Its protein is CASSLGVGTDTQYF.

The chain employs TRBV27 and TRBJ2-7; D possibly uses TRBD1 or TRBD2 (5 bases each). The V end lost 6 bases, the J end lost 3 bases, and 18 bases lay between the germline ends. This CDR3 is 15 amino acids long. CDR1 is MNHEY and CDR2 is SMNVEV in the germline V gene (reference sequence). DNA for the CDR3: TGTGCCAGCAGCTTCCGGGGCGGACCACACTACGAGCAGTACGTC. This gives the protein CASSFRGGPHYEQYV.

This clonotype was seen ten or more times. A read error may account for a junction end that differs from germline. This chain links TRBV20-1 with TRBJ1-2; 7 bases map to TRBD1. Germline values: CDR1 DFQATT, CDR2 SNEGSKA (reference sequence). The CDR3 is 11 residues long. The CDR3 loop is CSAGDRVGYTF. DNA for the CDR3: TGCAGTGCTGGAGACAGGGTAGGCTACACCTTC.

This sequence joins TRBV7-2 and TRBJ2-3; D remains unclear. This CDR3 has 13 amino acids. The V end was cut by 5 bases, the J end by 6 bases, with 12 bases between. CDR1 SGHTA and CDR2 FQGNSA come from the germline V gene. The CDR3 DNA reads as TGTGCCAGCAGCGCCCGACGGGCGGATACGCAGTATTTT. Its protein product is CASSARRADTQYF.

V is TRBV10-3 and J is TRBJ2-3; tentatively, D is TRBD1 (5 bases). Germline assignment: CDR1 ENHRY and CDR2 SYGVKD. The CDR3 runs to 16 residues. The V end was cut by 4 bases, the J end by 2 bases, with 16 bases between. CDR3 residues: CAISGIGACVTDTQYF. The CDR3 DNA sequence: TGTGCCATCAGTGGAATAGGGGCTTGTGTCACAGATACGCAGTATTTT.

The rearrangement joins TRBV19 to TRBJ2-3, with 10 bases lining up with TRBD1. Germline CDR1 reads LNHDA; CDR2 reads SQIVND (reference sequence). The CDR3 sequence is 15 residues long. Trimming removed 5 bases from V and 11 bases from J; junction bases left unmatched: 13. CDR3 bases: TGTGCCAGTAGTTCAGCCGGGACAGGGGAGGAGAAGCAGTATTTT. Translated, it gives CASSSAGTGEEKQYF.